These T cell receptor beta chains were read from a single sample in a study of type 1 and type 2 diabetes patients. Using its own MiXCR run on the multiplex PCR reads, TCRdb lists one record per CDR3 protein. The table lists 280,000 or so distinct CDR3 sequences, around 50% of them singletons. Source material: peripheral blood mononuclear cells (PBMCs). The receptors here all came from a man aged 18 to 30 with type 2 diabetes. The CDR3 runs from the conserved cysteine through the conserved F or W. A D gene is named only where the DNA matches it firmly. Clone size appears in some rows only: once, few, many, or a class for an expanded clone.

V	D	J	size	length	DNA	CDR3
TRBV7-8	NA	TRBJ1-2	NA	12	TGTGCCAGCAGCCCCCGACACTATGGCTACACCTTC	CASSPRHYGYTF
TRBV12-1	NA	TRBJ1-1	few	15	TGTGCCAGCACCCATGAGGTCATTGAGAACACTGAAGCTTTCTTT	CASTHEVIENTEAFF
TRBV19	NA	TRBJ1-5	many	14	TGTGCCAGTAGTACGCTACCCCAGGGACAGCCCCAGCATTTT	CASSTLPQGQPQHF
TRBV7-8	NA	TRBJ2-3	few	17	TGTGCCAGCAGCTTCTTCCGGGACCAAAGGGGTTTGTGGACGCAGTATTTT	CASSFFRDQRGLWTQYF
TRBV5-1	TRBD2	TRBJ2-2	NA	15	TGCGCCAGCAGCTTGGTACTAGCGGGAGCCGGGGAGCTGTTTTTT	CASSLVLAGAGELFF
TRBV30	NA	TRBJ1-2	NA	13	TGTGCCTGGAACTGGGGTGAGGACTATGGCTACACCTTC	CAWNWGEDYGYTF
TRBV20-1	NA	TRBJ2-1	few	11	TGCAGTGCTAGACCGGGAAGTGAGCAGTTCTTC	CSARPGSEQFF
TRBV7-2	NA	TRBJ2-1	NA	20	TGTGCCAGCAGAACTAGTCCATCTGTTAGAAGCGCCAGCTCCTACAATGAGCAGTTCTTC	CASRTSPSVRSASSYNEQFF
TRBV7-8	NA	TRBJ1-2	NA	15	TGTGCCAGCAGCTTAGGGTCTTGGGGGGACTATGGCTACACCTTC	CASSLGSWGDYGYTF
TRBV19	NA	TRBJ2-3	few	14	TGTGCCAGTAGTACGCAGGGGAGCACAGATACGCAGTATTTT	CASSTQGSTDTQYF
TRBV27	NA	TRBJ2-7	NA	14	TGTGCCAGCACCTCTTCTGGGCTGATTGGCGAGCAGTACTTC	CASTSSGLIGEQYF
TRBV27	TRBD1	TRBJ1-6	NA	13	TGTGCCAGTAGAGACAGGGATCATTCACCCCTCCACTTT	CASRDRDHSPLHF
TRBV20-1	NA	TRBJ2-3	NA	15	TGCAGTGCTAGAGACCTCAGGACAAGCACAGATACGCAGTATTTT	CSARDLRTSTDTQYF
TRBV29-1	NA	TRBJ2-7	NA	12	TGCAGCGTAAGGCAGGGTACCTACGAGCAGTACTTC	CSVRQGTYEQYF
TRBV29-1	NA	TRBJ2-3	few	13	TGCAGCGTTGGGCAGGGGGGAACAGATACGCAGTATTTT	CSVGQGGTDTQYF
TRBV27	NA	TRBJ2-5	NA	15	TGTGCCAGCAGTTTCGAGTGGGCTAGCCAAGAGACCCAGTACTTC	CASSFEWASQETQYF
TRBV2	NA	TRBJ1-1	many	13	TGTGCCAGCAGCGGTAAGGGGGACCCTGAAGCTTTCTTT	CASSGKGDPEAFF
TRBV19	NA	TRBJ1-5	few	15	TGTGCCAGTAGATGGAGTACAGATAGCAATCAGCCCCAGCATTTT	CASRWSTDSNQPQHF
TRBV29-1	TRBD1	TRBJ2-7	few	13	TGCAGCGTCATGACAGGGGAGCGGTACGAGCAGTACTTC	CSVMTGERYEQYF
TRBV10-3	NA	TRBJ2-7	NA	15	TGTGCCATCAGTGAGCTAGGGCTCCACCCCTACGAGCAGTACTTC	CAISELGLHPYEQYF
TRBV6-6	TRBD2	TRBJ2-1	NA	15	TGTGCCAGCAGAGGGAGGACTAGCGGGAGTGATGAGCAGTTCTTC	CASRGRTSGSDEQFF
TRBV2	NA	TRBJ2-7	many	10	TGTGCCAGTGGACACTACGAGCAGTACTTC	CASGHYEQYF
TRBV7-1	NA	TRBJ2-2	NA	14	TGTGCCAGCGGAGGGGGCCTTCGGGACGGGGAGCTGTTTTTT	CASGGGLRDGELFF
TRBV19	TRBD2	TRBJ2-3	NA	16	TGTGCCAGTAGCCCAACTAGCGGGGGGCCCACAGATACGCAGTATTTT	CASSPTSGGPTDTQYF
TRBV20-1	NA	TRBJ2-5	NA	14	TGCAGTGCTAGGTATGGGGCCCTTCAAGAGACCCAGTACTTC	CSARYGALQETQYF
TRBV29-1	NA	TRBJ1-6	NA	13	TGCAGCGTCAGGGAGTCCTATAATTCACCCCTCCACTTT	CSVRESYNSPLHF
TRBV10-1	NA	TRBJ2-1	NA	12	TGCGCCAGCAGTGATCTGGGGGGTGAGCAGTTCTTC	CASSDLGGEQFF
TRBV10-2	NA	TRBJ2-7	NA	16	TGCGGCAGCAGTGAGTCGATTACGTACGGCCTCTACGAGCAGTACTTC	CGSSESITYGLYEQYF
TRBV14	NA	TRBJ2-7	NA	17	TGTGCCAGCAGCGCGTTTTTCAGGAGCGGGTTGGGCTACGAGCAGTACTTC	CASSAFFRSGLGYEQYF
TRBV27	TRBD1	TRBJ2-7	once	14	TGTGCCAGCAGTGAACGGGGACAGTTCTACGAGCAGTACTTC	CASSERGQFYEQYF
TRBV7-8	TRBD1	TRBJ2-6	NA	15	TGTGCCAGCAGGGACAGGGTATCTGGGGCCAACGTCCTGACTTTC	CASRDRVSGANVLTF
TRBV3-1	NA	TRBJ2-6	NA	22	TGTGCCAGCAGCCAAGATACGGCCTTTGGGAAGAATGGGCTCTCTGGGGCCAACGTCCTGACTTTC	CASSQDTAFGKNGLSGANVLTF
TRBV7-2	NA	TRBJ1-2	NA	12	TGTGCCAGCAGCCTTGGGATCTATGGCTACACCTTC	CASSLGIYGYTF
TRBV25-1	NA	TRBJ2-1	few	13	TGTGCCAGCAGTGAGACCAGGGTGACTGAGCAGTTCTTC	CASSETRVTEQFF
TRBV4-1	TRBD2	TRBJ2-7	NA	15	TGTGCCAGCAGCCAGACTAGCGGGGGGCACTACGAGCAGTACTTC	CASSQTSGGHYEQYF
TRBV2	TRBD1	TRBJ1-2	many	15	TGTGCCAGCAGTCGCGTACAGGGGAATAACTATGGCTACACCTTC	CASSRVQGNNYGYTF
TRBV6-1	NA	TRBJ2-1	NA	12	TGTGCCAGCAGAGGTGAGTCGGACGAGCAGTTCTTC	CASRGESDEQFF
TRBV30	NA	TRBJ2-1	NA	12	TGTGCCTGGAGTGGAGGGGGATATGAGCAGTTCTTC	CAWSGGGYEQFF
TRBV27	NA	TRBJ2-1	NA	12	TGTGCCACCGGCGACCTGGGTGGTGAGCAGTTCTTC	CATGDLGGEQFF
TRBV25-1	NA	TRBJ1-1	many	16	TGTGCCAGCAGTGAACCTCCAGGGGTGAGTAACGCTGAAGCTTTCTTT	CASSEPPGVSNAEAFF
TRBV6-1	TRBD1	TRBJ1-1	NA	15	TGTGCCAGCCTGCTACAGGGGACGCTAGCCACTGAAGCTTTCTTT	CASLLQGTLATEAFF